Listed here are 8 T cell receptor beta chains from one sample, sequenced in a study of response to subunit inactivated influenza vaccine. TCRdb re-called the RT-PCR reads with MiXCR, one entry per CDR3 protein. The top ten hold 10% to 13% of the sample, which has 300,000 to 350,000 distinct CDR3 sequences, over 20% seen once. The sequences come from PBMCs from blood, collected about 20 months after vaccination. These receptors were taken from a man aged 45-69 years who received an inactivated influenza vaccine.

The table lists this clonotype with a few counts. The chain employs TRBV9 and TRBJ1-2; D gene unclear. The CDR3 is 11 amino acids. Germline assignment: CDR1 SGDLS and CDR2 YYNGEE. The V and J ends lost 3 bases and 5 bases respectively, with 5 bases between them. CDR3 protein: CASSAGYGYTF. CDR3 bases: TGTGCCAGCAGCGCCGGTTATGGCTACACCTTC.

This chain connects TRBV30 to TRBJ2-1; D unclear. The CDR3 is made up of 13 amino acids. V lost 1 base, J lost 4 bases, and 8 bases lay in between. The germline CDR1 and CDR2 sequences are GTSNPN and SVGIG (reference sequence). CDR3 DNA sequence: TGTGCCTGGAGTGGGACGGTGTACAATGAGCAGTTCTTC. It specifies CAWSGTVYNEQFF.

The V and J genes are TRBV7-9 and TRBJ2-3; 8 nucleotides line up with TRBD1. The CDR3 totals 17 residues. Germline CDR1 and CDR2: SEHNR and FQNEAQ (reference sequence). The V gene end was trimmed by 5 bases and the J gene end by 2 bases; junction bases not matched to a gene: 12. CDR3 nucleotides: TGTGCCAGCAGCAAATCCGGACAGGGTGGCTTCACAGATACGCAGTATTTT. Amino acids: CASSKSGQGGFTDTQYF.

This clonotype has only a few counts. J is TRBJ1-2 and V is TRBV7-2; 8 bases align to TRBD1. Germline assignment: CDR1 SGHTA and CDR2 FQGNSA. This CDR3 has 15 amino acids. The trim removed 5 bases at V and 4 bases at J, leaving 9 bases unmatched. CDR3: CASSPGTGLIYGYTF. Here the CDR3 DNA reads TGTGCCAGCAGCCCAGGGACAGGCCTGATCTATGGCTACACCTTC.

This clonotype was seen at least ten times. This chain links TRBV5-6 with TRBJ1-2; maybe TRBD1 (6 bases). This CDR3 contains 14 residues. Trimming took 5 bases from V and 4 from J, leaving 15 bases between them. Germline CDR1 and CDR2: SGHDT and YYEEEE. CDR3 bases: TGTGCCAGCAGACAACAGGGTTATATCTATGGCTACACCTTC. Protein sequence: CASRQQGYIYGYTF.

The table lists this clonotype with a few counts. The V call is TRBV7-3, the J call TRBJ2-1; D is unclear. The V gene's germline CDR1 is SGHTA and CDR2 FQGTGA. Trimming stripped 0 bases from V and 6 bases from J, with 18 bases between. The CDR3 runs to 17 residues. CDR3 residues: CASSLTPGSPNPNEQFF. The CDR3 nucleotides read TGTGCCAGCAGCTTAACCCCCGGCAGTCCGAACCCCAATGAGCAGTTCTTC. Using reference TRBV7-3 and TRBJ2-1 for the parts outside the CDR3, the full variable domain is GAGVSQTPSNKVTEKGKYVELRCDPISGHTALYWYRQSLGQGPEFLIYFQGTGAADDSGLPNDRFFAVRPEGSVSTLKIQRTERGDSAVYLCASSLTPGSPNPNEQFFGPGTRLTVL.

This clonotype has a handful of counts. In nucleotides, the CDR3 is TGCAGCGTAGTCAGGGGCGGCGAGCAGTACTTC. It specifies CSVVRGGEQYF. V gene TRBV29-1 combines with J gene TRBJ2-7, with D maybe TRBD1 (6 bases). V was clipped by 6 bases and J by 6 bases, with 12 bases between them. The CDR3 extends over 11 amino acids. Per the germline V gene, CDR1 is SQVTM and CDR2 is ANQGSEA.

The V and J genes are TRBV27 and TRBJ2-7, with D possibly TRBD1 on 5 matching bases. The CDR3 runs to 14 residues. Deletions cut 6 bases from V and 0 bases from J, with 12 bases between. The germline V gene encodes CDR1 MNHEY and CDR2 SMNVEV (reference sequence). The CDR3 loop is CASRSQGYSYEQYF. CDR3 coding DNA: TGTGCCAGCAGGAGTCAGGGCTACTCCTACGAGCAGTACTTC.